Given below is one T cell receptor (beta chain) in context. Trimming removed 2 bases at V and 10 bases at J, with 13 bases between. Germline CDR1 and CDR2: SGHRS and YFSETQ. This CDR3 region has 13 residues. The sample is drawn from a study of cytomegalovirus exposure and HLA in healthy donors. PCR used 60 Vbeta primers and 13 Jbeta primers. TCRdb keeps only in-frame clones here, not all; method: immunoSEQ multiplex PCR. The data contain about 270,000 clones, around 65% of them singletons. The material sequenced was PBMCs. The chain carries TRBV5-1 and TRBJ2-1; no clear D gene. The receptor was isolated from a female donor in good health and CMV-seronegative. CDR3 in amino acids: CASSLEARIEQFF. CDR3 bases: TGCGCCAGCAGCTTAGAAGCAAGAATAGAGCAGTTCTTC.